This TCR beta chain derives from a study of shared clonotypes between healthy human individuals. Splitting the CD4+ cells yielded a CD45RA+ naive subset and a CD45RA-negative memory subset. Remarks on this clone: Its specificity is unknown. This sample includes further DNA sequences coding for the same CDR3.

This table comes from immunoSEQ multiplex PCR, and its TCRdb copy is limited to in-frame clones, with some not included. Of approximately 1.5 million clones listed, around 98.5% are singletons. Study-level points and caveats: Incomplete sequencing of sorted subsets was indicated by rarefaction despite large depth. Larger estimated richness was generally seen in naive subsets than in memory subsets.

The V gene lost 4 bases and the J gene lost 2 bases, with 8 bases spanning the gap. The CDR3 contains 13 residues. Germline lookup yields CDR1 KGHSH and CDR2 LQKENI. The clonotype comes from a man aged 25-45 years in good health. The V gene is TRBV18, the J gene TRBJ1-2; possible D gene TRBD1, 6 bases. Sequencing input: naive CD4+ T cells sorted from blood. Subset here: CD45RA+ positively selected. This chain's CDR3 is CASSQGENYGYTF. As DNA, the CDR3 is TGTGCCAGCTCACAGGGGGAAAACTATGGCTACACCTTC.